The 13 T cell receptor beta chains below all came from one sample that was sequenced in a study of cytomegalovirus exposure and HLA in healthy donors. The PCR employed 60 Vbeta primers together with 13 Jbeta primers. Libraries were prepared by immunoSEQ multiplex PCR; TCRdb keeps only in-frame clonotypes and omits some of them. Of around 150,000 clones listed, around 72% were seen once; the top ten hold 2% to 2.5%. The specimen was PBMCs. All receptors come from a man aged 40-50 years in good health and CMV-seronegative.

The chain combines TRBV13 with TRBJ1-2, with 8 bases that match TRBD1. This CDR3 comprises 14 residues. Germline CDR1 reads PRHDT; CDR2 reads FYEKMQ (reference sequence). The ends lost 6 bases at V and 10 bases at J; junction bases unmatched: 13. DNA of the CDR3: TGTGCCAGCAGACATGGGACAGGTATCGAGGACTACACCTTC. Its translation is CASRHGTGIEDYTF.

This clone was seen a few times. The V call is TRBV10-3, the J call TRBJ1-4, with D hard to call. With 5 bases removed from V and 4 bases from J, the gap between germline ends came to 8 bases. This CDR3 has 13 residues. Germline loops: CDR1 ENHRY, CDR2 SYGVKD. CDR3 DNA: TGTGCCATCAGTCCCACCGGTAATGAAAAACTGTTTTTT. Protein sequence: CAISPTGNEKLFF.

CDR3 nucleotides: TGCGCCAGCAGCCCCCGACTAGCTTCCCTTAGCACAGATACGCAGTATTTT. The encoded protein is CASSPRLASLSTDTQYF. V and J are TRBV4-1 and TRBJ2-3; 7 bases map to TRBD2. CDR3 length: 17 residues. Trimming removed 4 bases from V and 0 bases from J; junction bases left unmatched: 10. CDR1 and CDR2 (germline): MGHRA, YSYEKL.

This rearrangement joins TRBV6-5 to TRBJ2-1; 13 bases map to TRBD2. Germline V lookup: CDR1 MNHEY, CDR2 SVGAGI. V dropped 2 bases and J dropped 13; count of bases not matched to a gene: 2. CDR3 size: 13 residues. CDR3 sequence (DNA): TGTGCCAGCAGTTACGGACTAGCGGGGGTTCAGTTCTTC. Translated: CASSYGLAGVQFF.

The chain carries TRBV6-1 and TRBJ1-3; D is undetermined. Trimming stripped 4 bases from V and 4 bases from J, with 5 bases between. CDR1 and CDR2 (germline): MNHNS, SASEGT. This CDR3 contains 12 residues. The CDR3, as DNA: TGTGCCAGCAGTGCTAGAGGAAACACCATATATTTT. This sequence encodes CASSARGNTIYF.

This chain joins TRBV5-1 and TRBJ2-5; D remains unclear. Trimming removed 5 bases from V and 5 bases from J, with 13 bases in between. CDR1 and CDR2 (germline): SGHRS, YFSETQ. This CDR3 region has 13 residues. The CDR3 region has the DNA TGCGCCAGCAGGCTCGGGTCGAGGGAGACCCAGTACTTC. Protein sequence: CASRLGSRETQYF.

The V and J genes are TRBV13 and TRBJ2-7, with 7 positions matching TRBD1. Germline V gene sequence: CDR1 PRHDT, CDR2 FYEKMQ (reference sequence). The V gene end was trimmed by 4 bases and the J gene end by 4 bases; junction bases not matched to a gene: 7. There are 14 residues in the CDR3. This CDR3 is CASSSTGMAYEQYF. For the CDR3, the DNA is TGTGCCAGCAGCTCGACAGGGATGGCGTACGAGCAGTACTTC.

This clone was counted a few times. The chain combines TRBV7-2 with TRBJ2-7; 8 bases map to TRBD2. This CDR3 is built from 15 residues. Germline V gives CDR1 SGHTA, CDR2 FQGNSA. Trimming at V came to 2 bases and at J to 6 bases, leaving 9 bases not matched to a gene. The CDR3 loop is CASSLTREASFEQYF. CDR3 nucleotide sequence: TGTGCCAGCAGCTTAACGCGGGAGGCGAGTTTCGAGCAGTACTTC.

The chain is built from TRBV7-9 and TRBJ2-7, with 8 nucleotides matching TRBD2. The germline V gene encodes CDR1 SEHNR and CDR2 FQNEAQ (reference sequence). CDR3 size: 14 residues. Trimming removed 11 bases from V and 3 bases from J; junction bases left unmatched: 12. The CDR3 bases are TGTGCCTCAGGCTTAGGTAGCGGGGTCTACGAGCAGTACTTC. Translation gives CASGLGSGVYEQYF.

The V and J genes are TRBV5-5 and TRBJ1-4; 7 bases fit TRBD1. The CDR3 is 13 residues long. V trimming: 2 bases; J trimming: 6 bases; junction bases outside the gene matches: 1. Germline CDR1 and CDR2: SGHKS and YYEKEE (reference sequence). This CDR3 reads CASSFQGDEKLFF. CDR3 in DNA: TGTGCCAGCAGCTTCCAGGGGGATGAAAAACTGTTTTTT.

The chain has TRBV5-1 and TRBJ2-7; TRBD2 might be the D (5 bases). The CDR3 covers 14 residues. The V gene lost 4 bases and the J gene lost 2 bases, with 13 bases spanning the gap. From germline, CDR1 is SGHRS and CDR2 YFSETQ. The CDR3 loop is CASSPRTGTYEQYF. DNA for the CDR3: TGCGCCAGCAGCCCAAGGACGGGAACCTACGAGCAGTACTTC. Based on the CDR3 plus reference TRBV5-1 and TRBJ2-7, the full variable domain is KAGVTQTPRYLIKTRGQQVTLSCSPISGHRSVSWYQQTPGQGLQFLFEYFSETQRNKGNFPGRFSGRQFSNSRSEMNVSTLELGDSALYLCASSPRTGTYEQYFGPGTRLTVT.

The V call is TRBV27, the J call TRBJ2-7, with 7 bases matching TRBD1. V trimming: 5 bases; J trimming: 2 bases; junction bases outside the gene matches: 9. Germline V gene lookup returns CDR1 MNHEY and CDR2 SMNVEV (reference sequence). This CDR3 is 15 amino acids long. DNA for the CDR3: TGTGCCAGCAGTCCGGGGACAGTTCCAACCTACGAGCAGTACTTC. This translates into CASSPGTVPTYEQYF.

This sequence joins TRBV30 and TRBJ2-5; 11 bases agree with TRBD2. Trimming removed 2 bases from V and 5 bases from J; junction bases left unmatched: 7. Germline CDR1 GTSNPN, CDR2 SVGIG (reference sequence). The CDR3 length is 15 residues. As DNA, the CDR3 is TGTGCCTGGAGTTTGGGACTAGCGGAGGGGGAGACCCAGTACTTC. This codes for CAWSLGLAEGETQYF.